This TCR beta chain was captured in a study of human thymus T cells. This table comes from immunoSEQ multiplex PCR, and its TCRdb copy is limited to in-frame clones, with some not included. The sample records approximately 46,000 clones, roughly 94% being singletons. With V trimmed by 6 bases and J by 4 bases, 9 bases remained unmatched. The CDR3 runs to 14 residues. CDR1 and CDR2 (germline): SGDLS, YYNGEE. All available leukocytes, rather than a set cell count, yielded the blood DNA. The sequenced sample was blood. The origin of this receptor is a girl in the first two years of life with a congenital heart defect but otherwise immunologically healthy. V gene TRBV9 combines with J gene TRBJ1-2; 7 bases align to TRBD1. The CDR3 spells CASKGASLIYGYTF. The DNA of the CDR3 is TGTGCCAGCAAGGGGGCCTCCCTTATCTATGGCTACACCTTC.